Presented here are 32 T cell receptor beta chains from one specimen sequenced in a study of T cells in Graves' hyperthyroidism and ophthalmopathy. RNA transcripts were the template for amplifying TCR beta CDR3 regions. Initially, a first-round RT-PCR of the TCR CDR3 employed the HTBI primer set. TCRdb reanalysed the multiplex PCR reads using MiXCR and keeps one entry per CDR3 protein. There are about 560,000 distinct CDR3 sequences in the sample; roughly a sixth occur only once, and about 17% lies in the top ten. The sequenced sample was blood. The receptors come from a woman in her late teens or twenties with Graves' hyperthyroidism.

This clonotype was counted at least ten times. The V gene is TRBV7-2, the J gene TRBJ2-3; 10 bases line up with TRBD2. V was clipped by 1 base and J by 5 bases; unmatched bases: 9. The CDR3 totals 17 residues. Germline CDR1 and CDR2: SGHTA and FQGNSA. The CDR3 DNA follows: TGTGCCAGCAGCTTAGTCGTCAGCGGGAGGGCCGGAGATACGCAGTATTTT. The encoded protein is CASSLVVSGRAGDTQYF.

The V gene is TRBV15, the J gene TRBJ1-2; 8 nucleotides agree with TRBD1. The trim removed 3 bases at V and 7 bases at J, leaving 7 bases unmatched. The CDR3 extends over 14 amino acids. Germline V gene sequence: CDR1 LNHNV, CDR2 YYDKDF (reference sequence). CDR3 sequence reads: CATSSSGQGGGYTF. CDR3 nucleotides: TGTGCCACCAGCAGCTCAGGACAGGGCGGTGGCTACACCTTC.

This clonotype was found a few times. CDR3 DNA sequence: TGTGCCAGCAGCTTGTGGAGGGAGGAAAAACTGTTTTTT. As protein: CASSLWREEKLFF. The chain employs TRBV5-6 and TRBJ1-4; no firm D call. The CDR3 loop spans 13 amino acids. V lost 1 base, J lost 8 bases, and 9 bases lay in between. Germline V gene data show CDR1 as SGHDT and CDR2 as YYEEEE.

This clonotype was counted at least ten times. The rearrangement uses TRBV6-1 and TRBJ2-1; 11 positions agree with TRBD2. Looked up from germline, CDR1 is MNHNS and CDR2 is SASEGT. The CDR3 has 15 residues. The ends lost 5 bases at V and 6 bases at J; junction bases unmatched: 6. In nucleotides, the CDR3 is TGTGCCAGCAGTCTCACTAGCGGGGGTGTCAATGAGCAGTTCTTC. This translates into CASSLTSGGVNEQFF.

In this sample, this clonotype turned up a few times. V usage is TRBV7-9 and J usage is TRBJ2-5; D is ambiguous. Germline V CDR1 and CDR2: SEHNR, FQNEAQ (reference sequence). Trimming pared 4 bases from V and 3 bases from J, leaving 24 bases between. The CDR3 runs 18 residues. CDR3 bases: TGTGCCAGCAGCTACCCCAAATGGACCGCCGCGAAGAAAGAGACCCAGTACTTC. Its protein product is CASSYPKWTAAKKETQYF. Based on the CDR3 plus reference TRBV7-9 and TRBJ2-5, the full variable domain is DTGVSQNPRHKITKRGQNVTFRCDPISEHNRLYWYRQTLGQGPEFLTYFQNEAQLEKSRLLSDRFSAERPKGSFSTLEIQRTEQGDSAMYLCASSYPKWTAAKKETQYFGPGTRLLVL.

This chain joins TRBV4-1 and TRBJ2-7, with TRBD2 identical over 13 bases. This CDR3 is 18 amino acids long. The ends lost 1 base at V and 0 bases at J; junction bases unmatched: 6. Germline V gene data show CDR1 as MGHRA and CDR2 as YSYEKL. DNA of the CDR3: TGCGCCAGCAGCCAAGGGGGACTAGCGGGAAGGAGCTCCTACGAGCAGTACTTC. Translating it yields CASSQGGLAGRSSYEQYF.

This clonotype showed up many times. The V gene is TRBV28, the J gene TRBJ2-3; 9 bases are shared with TRBD2. Trimming removed 8 bases from V and 5 bases from J; junction bases left unmatched: 11. There are 15 residues in the CDR3. Germline V gene sequence: CDR1 MDHEN, CDR2 SYDVKM. CDR3 sequence (DNA): TGTGCCAGCGGGCCAAGCGGGAGGAGGGGAGATACGCAGTATTTT. This sequence encodes CASGPSGRRGDTQYF.

This clonotype was detected a few times. The chain is built from TRBV6-1 and TRBJ2-1; 13 bases map to TRBD2. The CDR3 is 20 residues long. Germline-derived CDR1 and CDR2 are MNHNS and SASEGT. V gave up 6 bases and J gave up 4 bases; unmatched junction bases: 18. Here the CDR3 DNA reads TGTGCCAGCAGCCCATACCCCAGACTAGCGGGGGGAAATTGGTACAATGAGCAGTTCTTC. This gives the protein CASSPYPRLAGGNWYNEQFF.

The rearrangement joins TRBV20-1 to TRBJ2-2; either TRBD1 or TRBD2 may fit D (6 bases each). Germline V CDR1 and CDR2: DFQATT, SNEGSKA (reference sequence). The CDR3 runs 16 residues. V lost 3 bases and J lost 2, with 16 bases in between. The CDR3 region has the DNA TGCAGTGCTAGGGGACGAGGGGGGTTAAACACCGGGGAGCTGTTTTTT. Translation: CSARGRGGLNTGELFF.

This clonotype was seen many times. The V call is TRBV7-8, the J call TRBJ1-3, with 7 bases fitting TRBD1. Germline V gives CDR1 SGHVS, CDR2 FQNEAQ. The V segment lost 4 bases and the J segment 7 bases; nucleotides outside the gene matches: 16. The CDR3 has 17 residues. CDR3 nucleotides: TGTGCCAGCAGCTCACGGAGGGGACAGCGCCTCGGGAACACCATATATTTT. This sequence encodes CASSSRRGQRLGNTIYF.

This clonotype was seen many times. The J gene is TRBJ1-6, the V gene TRBV2; D unclear. Trimming pared 7 bases from V and 8 bases from J, leaving 9 bases between. This CDR3 is built from 12 residues. CDR1 is SNHLY and CDR2 is FYNNEI in the germline V gene. This CDR3 reads CASTGLDSPLHF. The CDR3 DNA reads as TGTGCCAGCACTGGATTAGATTCACCCCTCCACTTT.

The genes are TRBV12-3 or TRBV12-4 and TRBJ1-1; 7 nucleotides align to TRBD1. This CDR3 has 12 amino acids. J gave up 5 bases and V 8 bases, and 5 bases lay outside the gene matches. The CDR3 protein is CASLQGGTEAFF. CDR3 coding DNA: TGTGCCAGCCTGCAGGGGGGGACTGAAGCTTTCTTT.

The table lists this clonotype with many counts. The chain employs TRBV11-2 and TRBJ1-4; D is perhaps TRBD1 (6 bases). The CDR3 is made up of 15 amino acids. The germline V gene has CDR1 SGHAT and CDR2 FQNNGV. V lost 6 bases and J 2 bases, leaving 13 bases between the germline ends. CDR3: CASRQWGATNEKLFF. The DNA for the CDR3 is TGTGCCAGCAGGCAGTGGGGGGCGACTAATGAAAAACTGTTTTTT.

This clonotype was seen at least ten times. The V and J genes are TRBV2 and TRBJ1-2; D is undetermined. CDR3 length equals 14 residues. V lost 7 bases, J lost 0 bases, and 12 bases lay in between. Germline CDR1 and CDR2: SNHLY and FYNNEI. Here the CDR3 DNA reads TGTGCCAGCACCTCGACAAGTACTAACTATGGCTACACCTTC. Amino acids: CASTSTSTNYGYTF.

At least ten counts were recorded for this clonotype. The chain carries TRBV12-3 or TRBV12-4 and TRBJ1-5; D may be TRBD1 (6 bases). Between the trimmed V and J ends, which lost 7 bases and 3 bases, there was a span of 16 bases. There are 15 residues in the CDR3. CDR3 bases: TGTGCCAGCACCACCTGGGGGGCCAACAATCAGCCCCAGCATTTT. Protein sequence: CASTTWGANNQPQHF.

This clonotype was counted ten times or more. This rearrangement joins TRBV3-1 to TRBJ1-6; TRBD1 agrees at 11 bases. CDR1 is LGHDT, CDR2 YNNKEL, per germline (reference sequence). The CDR3 is 14 residues long. V dropped 3 bases and J dropped 14; count of bases not matched to a gene: 6. The CDR3 spells CASSQGQGGFTLHF. The CDR3 DNA is TGTGCCAGCAGCCAGGGACAGGGGGGATTCACCCTCCACTTT.

The chain recombines TRBV24-1 with TRBJ2-2; D gene uncertain. V was pared by 9 bases and J by 6 bases, with 13 bases between. Germline lookup yields CDR1 KGHDR and CDR2 SFDVKD. The CDR3 length is 13 residues. The CDR3 loop is CATSPFPAGELFF. In DNA form, the CDR3 reads TGTGCCACCTCACCTTTTCCGGCCGGGGAGCTGTTTTTT.

This clonotype was detected many times. The chain is built from TRBV30 and TRBJ2-4, with D perhaps assigned TRBD1 or TRBD2 (5 bases each). This CDR3 contains 14 residues. Germline CDR1 reads GTSNPN; CDR2 reads SVGIG (reference sequence). V was cut by 4 bases and J by 11 bases, with 21 bases left in between. As DNA, the CDR3 is TGTGCCTGGAACCATCCCGGGACCGCGCATTTTCAGTACTTC. Its translation is CAWNHPGTAHFQYF.

Ten or more counts support this clonotype. The chain carries TRBV6-5 and TRBJ2-3; 10 bases align to TRBD1. J lost 1 base, V lost 2 bases, and 6 bases had no gene match. CDR3 size: 17 residues. CDR1 is MNHEY and CDR2 is SVGAGI in the germline V gene. CDR3 bases: TGTGCCAGCAGTTACCCTGGACAGGGGGACGGCACAGATACGCAGTATTTT. It yields the protein CASSYPGQGDGTDTQYF.

As regards this clonotype: This clone may be a read error of a much larger clone one base away. V usage is TRBV28 and J usage is TRBJ1-5; TRBD1 agrees at 8 bases. Germline loops: CDR1 MDHEN, CDR2 SYDVKM. Trimming took 8 bases from V and 1 from J; bases not matched to a gene: 13. The CDR3 length is 17 residues. The CDR3 DNA follows: TGTGCCAGCCATACCGCCCCGGGACAGGCAAGCAATCAGCCCCAGCATTTT. It is translated as CASHTAPGQASNQPQHF.

The chain links TRBV28 to TRBJ1-4; 8 positions agree with TRBD1. The germline V gene encodes CDR1 MDHEN and CDR2 SYDVKM. CDR3 length: 15 residues. The J segment lost 3 bases and the V segment lost 7 bases, leaving 7 bases of the junction unmatched. The CDR3 DNA is TGTGCCAGCACGCAACAGGGGGGACCTAATGAAAAACTGTTTTTT. Its protein product is CASTQQGGPNEKLFF.

The chain recombines TRBV5-1 with TRBJ2-7; 14 nucleotides match TRBD2. Germline V CDR1 and CDR2: SGHRS, YFSETQ. Trimming took 0 bases from V and 5 from J; bases not matched to a gene: 10. The CDR3 totals 18 residues. In DNA, the CDR3 is TGCGCCAGCAGCTTGGTGGGACTAGCGGGAGCGGGAATCGACGAGCAGTACTTC. Residues: CASSLVGLAGAGIDEQYF.

The sample holds a few counts of this clonotype. The chain has TRBV28 and TRBJ1-2; 11 bases fit TRBD1. V lost 2 bases and J lost 7; bases outside the gene matches: 6. The CDR3 has 15 amino acids. Germline lookup yields CDR1 MDHEN and CDR2 SYDVKM. Here the CDR3 reads CASSLTGQGEGGYTF. For the CDR3, the DNA is TGTGCCAGCAGTTTAACGGGACAGGGGGAGGGTGGCTACACCTTC.

CDR3 coding DNA: TGTGCCAGCAGTTTAAAACTAGCGGGGACCACGGGGGTCTACGAGCAGTACTTC. It is translated as CASSLKLAGTTGVYEQYF. The chain couples TRBV5-6 to TRBJ2-7; TRBD2 matches at 10 bases. Germline CDR1 and CDR2: SGHDT and YYEEEE. With 5 bases clipped from V and 3 bases from J, the junction kept 17 bases outside the gene matches. The CDR3 runs 18 residues.

This clonotype was counted a few times. V gene TRBV25-1 combines with J gene TRBJ2-3, with D possibly matching TRBD1 (6 bases). Germline values: CDR1 MGHDK, CDR2 SYGVNS. V shed 2 bases and J shed 2 bases, with 14 bases lying between them. The CDR3 has 16 amino acids. CDR3 bases: TGTGCCAGCAGTGAAACCCGGACAGTCGCCACAGATACGCAGTATTTT. Translating it yields CASSETRTVATDTQYF.

On this clonotype itself: This sequence may be a read error, since a much larger clone differs from it by one base. CDR3 sequence reads: CASSPDRERPQHF. The CDR3 DNA is TGTGCCAGCAGCCCGGACAGGGAACGGCCCCAGCATTTT. The rearrangement uses TRBV7-2 and TRBJ1-5; 8 bases agree with TRBD1. Germline V lookup: CDR1 SGHTA, CDR2 FQGNSA. Losses at the gene ends were 5 bases for V and 9 bases for J; bases not matched to a gene: 6. There are 13 residues in the CDR3.

There are many counts of this clonotype. The chain carries TRBV7-2 and TRBJ2-1; D remains unclear. CDR3 length: 15 amino acids. Germline V lookup: CDR1 SGHTA, CDR2 FQGNSA. Deletions cut 5 bases from V and 9 bases from J, with 20 bases between. The CDR3 DNA is TGTGCCAGCAGCCAATCTGCCCTTACGGGTGGTGAGCAGTTCTTC. It yields the protein CASSQSALTGGEQFF.

A few counts support this clonotype. J is TRBJ1-2 and V is TRBV19; TRBD1 aligns across 10 bases. J lost 4 bases, V lost 3 bases, and 5 bases had no gene match. Germline V gene data show CDR1 as LNHDA and CDR2 as SQIVND (reference sequence). This CDR3 has 15 residues. The CDR3 DNA sequence: TGTGCCAGTAGTATTCCGGGACAGGGGATCTATGGCTACACCTTC. Its translation: CASSIPGQGIYGYTF.

The chain links TRBV4-3 to TRBJ2-7, with D tentatively TRBD1 (5 bases). The CDR3 extends over 15 amino acids. V was trimmed by 4 bases and J by 6 bases, leaving 19 bases between them. Germline V gene sequence: CDR1 LGHNA, CDR2 YSLEER. CDR3 loop: CASSLTGQVDSEQYF. The CDR3 coding sequence is TGCGCCAGCAGCCTAACGGGTCAAGTCGACAGCGAGCAGTACTTC.

As regards this clonotype: A read error may produce the germline difference seen at one junction end. The chain joins TRBV10-3 to TRBJ2-5; a weak D match, TRBD2 (6 bases). Germline values: CDR1 ENHRY, CDR2 SYGVKD. This CDR3 has 18 amino acids. DNA of the CDR3: TGTGCCATCAGTTCCACCGGGGGAGTCGTCGGAGACCAGGAGACCCAGTACTTC. Protein sequence: CAISSTGGVVGDQETQYF.

This clonotype was found many times. The chain uses TRBV7-9 and TRBJ2-7; D gene uncertain. The V and J ends lost 5 bases and 3 bases respectively, with 8 bases between them. CDR1 is SEHNR and CDR2 is FQNEAQ in the germline V gene (reference sequence). The CDR3 is 12 residues long. The CDR3 sequence: CASSQSVYEQYF. The DNA for the CDR3 is TGTGCCAGCAGCCAGAGCGTCTACGAGCAGTACTTC.

This clonotype was counted ten times or more. CDR3 bases: TGTGCCTGGAAAGTTCAGGGACTTTACACTGAAGCTTTCTTT. It specifies CAWKVQGLYTEAFF. The chain uses TRBV30 and TRBJ1-1; D may be TRBD1 (5 bases). Trimming removed 4 bases at V and 3 bases at J, with 15 bases between. The CDR3 runs to 14 residues. CDR1 GTSNPN and CDR2 SVGIG come from the germline V gene (reference sequence).